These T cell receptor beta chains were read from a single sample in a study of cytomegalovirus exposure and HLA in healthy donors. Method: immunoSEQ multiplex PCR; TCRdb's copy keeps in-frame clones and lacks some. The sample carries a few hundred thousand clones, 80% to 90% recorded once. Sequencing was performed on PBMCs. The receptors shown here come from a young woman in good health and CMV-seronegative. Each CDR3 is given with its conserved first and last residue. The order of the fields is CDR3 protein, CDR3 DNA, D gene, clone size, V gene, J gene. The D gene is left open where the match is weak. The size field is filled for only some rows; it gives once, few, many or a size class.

CASSPTGPSNYGYTF	TGTGCCAGCAGCCCGACAGGACCATCTAACTATGGCTACACCTTC	.	.	TRBV4-2	TRBJ1-2
CASSLGGGGTDTQYF	TGTGCCAGCAGCTTAGGGGGGGGAGGCACAGATACGCAGTATTTT	TRBD2	.	TRBV11-2	TRBJ2-3
CASRRVEGSYNEQFF	TGTGCCAGCAGGCGGGTGGAGGGCTCCTACAATGAGCAGTTCTTC	.	.	TRBV28	TRBJ2-1
CAINPRAGQETYEQYF	TGTGCCATCAATCCCCGGGCGGGACAGGAAACCTACGAGCAGTACTTC	TRBD1	.	TRBV10-3	TRBJ2-7
CASSLEEEAEPTF	TGTGCCAGCAGCTTAGAGGAGGAGGCGGAACCCACCTTC	.	.	TRBV7-9	TRBJ1-2
CASSAAGGFDYGYTF	TGTGCCAGCAGCGCTGCAGGGGGCTTCGACTATGGCTACACCTTC	TRBD1	.	TRBV7-2	TRBJ1-2
CASSPRTGSYGYTF	TGTGCCAGCAGCCCCAGGACAGGCTCCTATGGCTACACCTTC	TRBD1	.	TRBV28	TRBJ1-2
CASSKSGVEAFF	TGTGCCAGTAGTAAATCCGGGGTCGAAGCTTTCTTT	.	few	TRBV19	TRBJ1-1
CASSAPTGTSHGYTF	TGTGCCAGCAGCGCCCCAACAGGGACCTCCCATGGCTACACCTTC	.	.	TRBV9	TRBJ1-2
CASSPGTMKGYTF	TGTGCCAGCAGCCCCGGGACAATGAAAGGCTACACCTTC	.	.	TRBV5-6	TRBJ1-2
CATGTASSYEQYF	TGTGCCACCGGGACAGCAAGCTCCTACGAGCAGTACTTC	TRBD1	.	TRBV6-1	TRBJ2-7
CASSDVRMRQGSSEKLFF	TGTGCCAGCAGCGACGTAAGGATGAGACAGGGCTCCAGTGAAAAACTGTTTTTT	TRBD1	.	TRBV7-9	TRBJ1-4
CASSLAGLPISGANVLTF	TGTGCCAGCAGCTTAGCGGGACTACCCATCTCTGGGGCCAACGTCCTGACTTTC	TRBD2	.	TRBV7-8	TRBJ2-6
CASSTGTGGLAGELFF	TGCGCCAGCAGCACCGGGACAGGGGGCTTAGCCGGGGAGCTGTTTTTT	TRBD1	few	TRBV5-1	TRBJ2-2
CASSPAGWVADTQYF	TGTGCCAGCAGCCCAGCGGGCTGGGTGGCAGATACGCAGTATTTT	.	.	TRBV27	TRBJ2-3
CASSPLQASSTDTQYF	TGTGCCAGCTCACCTTTGCAGGCTAGCAGCACAGATACGCAGTATTTT	.	.	TRBV18	TRBJ2-3
CASSTVGRESTDTQYF	TGTGCCAGCAGCACCGTGGGTCGGGAGAGCACAGATACGCAGTATTTT	.	.	TRBV7-3	TRBJ2-3
CASSYSAWEGQFF	TGTGCCAGCAGTTACTCGGCGTGGGAGGGGCAGTTCTTC	TRBD2	.	TRBV6-5	TRBJ2-1
CASSSRTEAEAFF	TGCGCCAGCAGCTCCCGGACAGAAGCTGAAGCTTTCTTT	.	.	TRBV5-1	TRBJ1-1
CASSLEGPGSGYTF	TGTGCCAGCAGCTTAGAGGGGCCCGGGTCGGGCTACACCTTC	.	.	TRBV11-1	TRBJ1-2
CASSSTTLSTEAFF	TGTGCCAGCAGCTCGACGACTTTATCCACTGAAGCTTTCTTT	.	.	TRBV9	TRBJ1-1
CATSRDLPAETTYEQYF	TGTGCCACCAGCAGAGATCTGCCAGCTGAGACTACCTACGAGCAGTACTTC	.	.	TRBV15	TRBJ2-7
CATGLAGSLRETQYF	TGTGCCACTGGACTAGCGGGCTCACTGCGGGAGACCCAGTACTTC	TRBD2	.	TRBV28	TRBJ2-5
CASSPMEEQPQHF	TGTGCCAGCAGCCCAATGGAGGAACAGCCCCAGCATTTT	.	.	TRBV2	TRBJ1-5
CASSIGQGAYNEQFF	TGTGCCAGCAGCATCGGACAGGGTGCCTACAATGAGCAGTTCTTC	TRBD1	.	TRBV9	TRBJ2-1
CATNREPNTEAFF	TGCGCCACCAACAGGGAGCCGAACACTGAAGCTTTCTTT	.	.	TRBV10-1	TRBJ1-1
CAGNPGSGHYEQYF	TGTGCCGGCAACCCGGGGAGCGGGCACTACGAGCAGTACTTC	.	once	TRBV2	TRBJ2-7
CASQDSYYGYTF	TGTGCCAGCCAAGACAGCTACTATGGCTACACCTTC	.	.	TRBV5-6	TRBJ1-2
CASSPQGRDYGYTF	TGTGCCAGCTCACCTCAGGGTAGGGACTATGGCTACACCTTC	.	.	TRBV18	TRBJ1-2
CSGGTNYEQYF	TGCAGTGGCGGGACCAACTACGAGCAGTACTTC	.	.	TRBV20-1	TRBJ2-7
CASSPDPTGELFF	TGTGCCAGCAGCCCAGATCCCACCGGGGAGCTGTTTTTT	.	.	TRBV5-5	TRBJ2-2
CASSVGAAYEQYF	TGTGCCAGCAGTGTTGGGGCAGCCTACGAGCAGTACTTC	.	.	TRBV25-1	TRBJ2-7
CASRKGTGPFETQYF	TGTGCCAGCAGGAAAGGGACAGGGCCGTTCGAGACCCAGTACTTC	TRBD1	.	TRBV6-1	TRBJ2-5
CASSVEEGETQYF	TGTGCCAGCAGCGTCGAAGAGGGAGAGACCCAGTACTTC	.	.	TRBV11-3	TRBJ2-5
CASSGTSGVYNEQFF	TGTGCCAGCAGCGGTACTAGCGGGGTCTACAATGAGCAGTTCTTC	TRBD2	.	TRBV9	TRBJ2-1
CASSQASGTAYEQYF	TGCGCCAGCAGCCAAGCCTCAGGGACAGCCTACGAGCAGTACTTC	TRBD1	.	TRBV4-1	TRBJ2-7
CASSPPGTVLYEQYF	TGTGCCAGCTCACCACCCGGGACAGTTCTTTACGAGCAGTACTTC	TRBD1	.	TRBV18	TRBJ2-7
CAIQSTGSTQYF	TGTGCCATCCAAAGTACGGGGTCTACGCAGTATTTT	.	.	TRBV10-3	TRBJ2-3
CASRLQGTNTEAFF	TGTGCCAGCAGACTGCAGGGAACGAACACTGAAGCTTTCTTT	.	.	TRBV7-8	TRBJ1-1
CASSGGLAGYGELFF	TGTGCCAGCAGCGGGGGACTAGCGGGATACGGGGAGCTGTTTTTT	TRBD2	.	TRBV9	TRBJ2-2
CASSDLEISGRGDEAFF	TGTGCCAGCAGCGACTTAGAGATCTCAGGTCGGGGAGATGAAGCTTTCTTT	.	few	TRBV7-6	TRBJ1-1
CASSGTPAGTSWETQYF	TGTGCCAGCAGCGGGACTCCAGCCGGGACTAGTTGGGAGACCCAGTACTTC	TRBD2	.	TRBV9	TRBJ2-5
CASSQVGQNTEAFF	TGTGCCAGCAGCCAAGTGGGACAGAACACTGAAGCTTTCTTT	.	.	TRBV4-2	TRBJ1-1
CASSESGGGHWTQYF	TGTGCCAGCAGCGAAAGTGGGGGAGGGCATTGGACCCAGTACTTC	TRBD2	.	TRBV7-2	TRBJ2-5
CASSLGTSGRGYTGELFF	TGTGCCAGCAGCTTGGGGACTAGCGGGAGAGGTTACACCGGGGAGCTGTTTTTT	TRBD2	.	TRBV7-2	TRBJ2-2
CAISVEENTEAFF	TGTGCCATCAGTGTAGAGGAGAACACTGAAGCTTTCTTT	.	.	TRBV10-3	TRBJ1-1